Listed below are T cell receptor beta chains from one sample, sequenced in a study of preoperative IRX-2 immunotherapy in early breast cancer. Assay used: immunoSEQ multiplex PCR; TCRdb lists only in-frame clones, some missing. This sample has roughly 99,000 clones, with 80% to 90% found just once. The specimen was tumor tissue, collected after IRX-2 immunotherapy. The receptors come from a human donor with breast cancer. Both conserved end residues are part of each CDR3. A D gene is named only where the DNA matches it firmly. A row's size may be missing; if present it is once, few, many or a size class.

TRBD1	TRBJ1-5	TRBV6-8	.	TGTGCCAGCAGTTCAGGACAGGGCCGTCTCAATCAGCCCCAGCATTTT	CASSSGQGRLNQPQHF
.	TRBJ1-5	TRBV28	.	TGTGCCAGCAATAGAGACAGCAATCAGCCCCAGCATTTT	CASNRDSNQPQHF
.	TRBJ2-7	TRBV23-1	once	TGCGCCAGCAGCCAAGGCAGGGGGGGCTACGAGCAGTACTTC	CASSQGRGGYEQYF
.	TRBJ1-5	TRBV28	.	TGTGCCAGCAGTTTAAGGCCTCATCAGCCCCAGCATTTT	CASSLRPHQPQHF
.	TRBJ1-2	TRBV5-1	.	TGCGCCAGCAGCTTGTCGGGGAGGGGGAGTGGCTACACCTTC	CASSLSGRGSGYTF
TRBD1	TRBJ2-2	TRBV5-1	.	TGCGCCAGCAGCCCTAATCAGGGGGCCCCCACCGGGGAGCTGTTTTTT	CASSPNQGAPTGELFF
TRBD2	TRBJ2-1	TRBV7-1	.	TGTGCTAGCAGCCCTCCCAAGGGACTAGCGGGAGTCAATGAGCAGTTCTTC	CASSPPKGLAGVNEQFF
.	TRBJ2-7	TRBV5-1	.	TGCGCCAGCAGCTTGTACGGACAGCTCTACGAGCAGTACTTC	CASSLYGQLYEQYF
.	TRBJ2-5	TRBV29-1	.	TGCAGCGTTGGTCAGGGAAGTGAGACCCAGTACTTC	CSVGQGSETQYF
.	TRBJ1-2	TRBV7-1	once	TGTGCCAGCAGCTTAGGGGGGACATATCTCACCTATGGCTACACCTTC	CASSLGGTYLTYGYTF
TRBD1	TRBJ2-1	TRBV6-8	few	TGTGCCAGTCGACAGGGATACAATGAGCAGTTCTTC	CASRQGYNEQFF
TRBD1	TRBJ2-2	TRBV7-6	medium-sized	TGTGCTAGCAGCCCCGGGCAGAGACAGGGGTCCGGGGAGCTGTTTTTT	CASSPGQRQGSGELFF
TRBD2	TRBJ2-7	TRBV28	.	TGTGCCAGCAGTAAGGGACTAGCTCCTTACGAGCAGTACTTC	CASSKGLAPYEQYF
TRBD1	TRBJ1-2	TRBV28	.	TGTGCCAGCAGAAATCCGGGACAGGGTGGTGGCTACACCTTC	CASRNPGQGGGYTF
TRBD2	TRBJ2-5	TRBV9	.	TGTGCCAGCAGTGAAGGACTAGCGGGGGGGTTTCACCAAGAGACCCAGTACTTC	CASSEGLAGGFHQETQYF
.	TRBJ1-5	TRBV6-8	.	TGTGCCAGCAGTGATAGGACAGTGAATCAGCCCCAGCATTTT	CASSDRTVNQPQHF
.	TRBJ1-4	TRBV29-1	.	TGCAGCGTTGAAGGTCGGGGTACCGCAACTAATGAAAAACTGTTTTTT	CSVEGRGTATNEKLFF
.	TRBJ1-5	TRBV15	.	TGTGCCACCAGCAGAGATGCCCCTAATCCGCCCCAGCATTTT	CATSRDAPNPPQHF
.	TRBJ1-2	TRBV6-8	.	TGTGCCAGCAGTGTGGGACCGGACACTTATGGCTACACCTTC	CASSVGPDTYGYTF
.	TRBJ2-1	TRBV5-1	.	TGCGCCAGCAGCTTGGGGGACTTAAACAATGAGCAGTTCTTC	CASSLGDLNNEQFF
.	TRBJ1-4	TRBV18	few	TGTGCCAGCTCACCGTCGGAGCCAAGGGGTGAAAAACTGTTTTTT	CASSPSEPRGEKLFF
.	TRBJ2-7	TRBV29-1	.	TGCAGCGTTATCTCGGGTACTCTGGGCGAGCAGTACTTC	CSVISGTLGEQYF
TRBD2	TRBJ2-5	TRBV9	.	TGTGCCAGCAGCACAGGACTAGCGGGGACCCTTCAAGAGACCCAGTACTTC	CASSTGLAGTLQETQYF
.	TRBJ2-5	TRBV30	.	TGTGCCTGGAGGGGTTCCTCCTTGGGGAAGACCCAGTACTTC	CAWRGSSLGKTQYF
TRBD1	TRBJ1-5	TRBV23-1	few	TGCGCCAGCAGTCAATTACATAGACAGGGGGGATTCAATCAGCCCCAGCATTTT	CASSQLHRQGGFNQPQHF
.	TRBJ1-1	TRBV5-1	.	TGCGCCAGCAGCGGAATAACACCAAACACTGAAGCTTTCTTT	CASSGITPNTEAFF
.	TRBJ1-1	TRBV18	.	TGTGCCAGCTCACGAGGGCAGGGCATGAACACTGAAGCTTTCTTT	CASSRGQGMNTEAFF
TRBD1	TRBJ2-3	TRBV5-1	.	TGCGCCAGCAGCCAGGGACAGGGGGCCTCAGATACGCAGTATTTT	CASSQGQGASDTQYF
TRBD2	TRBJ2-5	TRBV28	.	TGTGCCAGCTTAGCGGGGGCCACGAGGACCCAGTACTTC	CASLAGATRTQYF
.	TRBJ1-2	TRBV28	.	TGTGCCAGCAGTTTACCCGTCGACTCATATGGCTACACCTTC	CASSLPVDSYGYTF
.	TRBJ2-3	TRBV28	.	TGTGCCAGCAGTTCCCGGGACGACGGTCTAGGTACGCAGTATTTT	CASSSRDDGLGTQYF
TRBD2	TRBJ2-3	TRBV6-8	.	TGTGCCACTCGGGAGGAGGCGACAGATACGCAGTATTTT	CATREEATDTQYF
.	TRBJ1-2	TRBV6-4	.	TGTGCCATCAGCGGGACATCCGACTATGGCTACACCTTC	CAISGTSDYGYTF
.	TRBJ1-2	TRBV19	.	TGTGCCAGTAGTATAGGAGGGGTCGCTAACTATGGCTACACCTTC	CASSIGGVANYGYTF
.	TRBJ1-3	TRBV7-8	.	TGTGCCAGCAGTCAACGAGGTGGAAACACCATATATTTT	CASSQRGGNTIYF
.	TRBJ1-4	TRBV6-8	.	TGTGCCAGCAGTCAAACAACTAATGAAAAATTGTTTTTT	CASSQTTNEKLFF
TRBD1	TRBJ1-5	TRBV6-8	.	TGTGCCAGCAGAGAGGGACAGGGGGTAAATCAGCCCCAGCATTTT	CASREGQGVNQPQHF
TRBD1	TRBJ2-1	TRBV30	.	TGTGCCTGGAGGCCCGGGACAGGGGTATGGGAGCAGTTCTTC	CAWRPGTGVWEQFF
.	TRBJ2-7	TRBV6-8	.	TGTGCCAGCAGTTACTCGGGAAGGGCGAGGGACGAGCAGTACTTC	CASSYSGRARDEQYF
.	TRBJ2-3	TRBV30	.	TGTGCCTGGAGGGGCGGGAGCACAGATACGCAGTATTTT	CAWRGGSTDTQYF
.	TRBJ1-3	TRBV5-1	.	TGCGCCAACAGCTTGGGGATCCTAGGCAGAAGCTCTGGAAACACCATATATTTT	CANSLGILGRSSGNTIYF
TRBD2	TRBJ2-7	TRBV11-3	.	TGTGCCAGCAGCTTGAGACTAGCGGGGGACTCCTACGAGCAGTACTTC	CASSLRLAGDSYEQYF
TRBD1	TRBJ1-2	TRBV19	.	TGTGCCAGTAGTACGACCGGACAGGAGAGGGGCTACACCTTC	CASSTTGQERGYTF